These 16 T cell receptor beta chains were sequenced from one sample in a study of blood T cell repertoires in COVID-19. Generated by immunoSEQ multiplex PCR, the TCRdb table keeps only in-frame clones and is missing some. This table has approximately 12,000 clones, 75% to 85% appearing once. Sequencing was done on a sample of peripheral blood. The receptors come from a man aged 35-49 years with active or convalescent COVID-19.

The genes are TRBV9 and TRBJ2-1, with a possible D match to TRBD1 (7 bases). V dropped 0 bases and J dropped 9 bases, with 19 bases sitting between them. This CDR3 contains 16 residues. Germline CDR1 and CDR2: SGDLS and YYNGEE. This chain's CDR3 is CASSVGGGRGRSEQFF. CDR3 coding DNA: TGTGCCAGCAGCGTAGGAGGGGGCAGGGGGAGGAGTGAGCAGTTCTTC.

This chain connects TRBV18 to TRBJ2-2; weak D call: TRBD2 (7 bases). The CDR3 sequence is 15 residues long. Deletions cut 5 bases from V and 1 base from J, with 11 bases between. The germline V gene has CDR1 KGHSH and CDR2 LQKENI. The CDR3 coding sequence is TGTGCCAGCTCAACGGGGGGCAGGAACACCGGGGAGCTGTTTTTT. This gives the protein CASSTGGRNTGELFF.

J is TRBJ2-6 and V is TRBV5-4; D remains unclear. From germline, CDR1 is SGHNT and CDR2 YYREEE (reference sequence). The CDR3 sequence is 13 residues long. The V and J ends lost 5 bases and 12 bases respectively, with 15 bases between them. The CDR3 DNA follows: TGTGCCAGCAGTCTCCCCCGTGAGCCCGTCCTGACTTTC. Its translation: CASSLPREPVLTF.

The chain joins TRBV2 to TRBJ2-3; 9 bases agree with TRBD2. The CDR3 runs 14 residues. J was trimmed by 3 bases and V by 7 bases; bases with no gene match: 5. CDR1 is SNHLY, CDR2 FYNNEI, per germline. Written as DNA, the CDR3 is TGTGCCAGCACGCTGAGCGGGGGGACAGATACGCAGTATTTT. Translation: CASTLSGGTDTQYF. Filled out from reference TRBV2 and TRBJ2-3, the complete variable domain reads EPEVTQTPSHQVTQMGQEVILRCVPISNHLYFYWYRQILGQKVEFLVSFYNNEISEKSEIFDDQFSVERPDGSNFTLKIRSTKLEDSAMYFCASTLSGGTDTQYFGPGTRLTVL.

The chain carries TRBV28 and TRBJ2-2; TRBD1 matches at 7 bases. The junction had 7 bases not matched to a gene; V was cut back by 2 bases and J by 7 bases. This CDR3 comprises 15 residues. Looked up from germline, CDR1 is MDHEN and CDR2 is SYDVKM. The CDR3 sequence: CASSLTGVKGGELFF. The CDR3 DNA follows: TGTGCCAGCAGTTTAACAGGGGTCAAGGGCGGGGAGCTGTTTTTT.

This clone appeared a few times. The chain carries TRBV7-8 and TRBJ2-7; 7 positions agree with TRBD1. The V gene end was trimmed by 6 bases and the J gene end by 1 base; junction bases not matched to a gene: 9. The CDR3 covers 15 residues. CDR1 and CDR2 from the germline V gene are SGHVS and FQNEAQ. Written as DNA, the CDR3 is TGTGCCAGCAGATACCACAGGGGTCCTTCCTACGAGCAGTACTTC. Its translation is CASRYHRGPSYEQYF.

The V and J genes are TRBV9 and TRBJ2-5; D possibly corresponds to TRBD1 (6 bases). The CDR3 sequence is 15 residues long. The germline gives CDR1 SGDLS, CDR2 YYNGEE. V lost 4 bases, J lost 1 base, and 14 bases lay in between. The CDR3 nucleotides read TGTGCCAGCAGCAACACAGGGACGAGCCAAGAGACCCAGTACTTC. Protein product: CASSNTGTSQETQYF.

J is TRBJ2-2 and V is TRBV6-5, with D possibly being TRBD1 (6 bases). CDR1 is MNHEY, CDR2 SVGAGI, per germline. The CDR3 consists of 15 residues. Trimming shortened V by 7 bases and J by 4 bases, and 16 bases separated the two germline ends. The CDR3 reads CASTEDRTFTGELFF. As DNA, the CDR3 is TGTGCCAGCACCGAGGACAGAACGTTCACCGGGGAGCTGTTTTTT.

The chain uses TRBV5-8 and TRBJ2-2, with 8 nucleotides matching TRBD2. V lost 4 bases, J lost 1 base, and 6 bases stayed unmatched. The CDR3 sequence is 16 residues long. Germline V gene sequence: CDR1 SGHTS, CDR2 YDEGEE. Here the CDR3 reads CASSPRGGWNTGELFF. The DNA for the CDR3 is TGTGCCAGCAGCCCCCGGGGGGGTTGGAACACCGGGGAGCTGTTTTTT.

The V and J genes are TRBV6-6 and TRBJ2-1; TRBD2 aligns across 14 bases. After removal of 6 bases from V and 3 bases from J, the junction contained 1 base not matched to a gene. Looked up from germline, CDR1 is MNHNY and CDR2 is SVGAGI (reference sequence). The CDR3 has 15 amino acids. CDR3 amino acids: CASRGLAGDYNEQFF. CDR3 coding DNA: TGTGCCAGCAGGGGACTAGCGGGGGACTACAATGAGCAGTTCTTC.

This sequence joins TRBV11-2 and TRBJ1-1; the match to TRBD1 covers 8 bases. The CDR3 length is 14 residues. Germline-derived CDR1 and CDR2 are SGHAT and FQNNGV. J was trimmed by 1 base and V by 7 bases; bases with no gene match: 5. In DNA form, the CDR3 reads TGTGCCAGCACCGTGGACAGGGCGAACACTGAAGCTTTCTTT. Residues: CASTVDRANTEAFF.

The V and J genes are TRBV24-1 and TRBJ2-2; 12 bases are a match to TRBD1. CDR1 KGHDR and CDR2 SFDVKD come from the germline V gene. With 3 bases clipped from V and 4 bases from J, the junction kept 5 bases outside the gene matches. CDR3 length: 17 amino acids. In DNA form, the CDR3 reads TGTGCCACCAGTGATCCCGGGACAGGGGGCTTCACCGGGGAGCTGTTTTTT. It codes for CATSDPGTGGFTGELFF.

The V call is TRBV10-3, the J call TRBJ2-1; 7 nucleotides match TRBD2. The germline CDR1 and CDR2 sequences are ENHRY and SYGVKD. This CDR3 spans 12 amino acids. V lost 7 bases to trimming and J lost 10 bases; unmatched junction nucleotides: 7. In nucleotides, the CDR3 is TGTGCCATCATGGGGGAGGGGCGGGAGCAGTTCTTC. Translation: CAIMGEGREQFF.

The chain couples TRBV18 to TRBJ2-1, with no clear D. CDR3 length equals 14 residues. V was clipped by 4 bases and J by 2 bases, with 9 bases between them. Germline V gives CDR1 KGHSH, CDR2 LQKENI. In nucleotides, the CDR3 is TGTGCCAGCTCACTAAGCGAGACCTACAATGAGCAGTTCTTC. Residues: CASSLSETYNEQFF.

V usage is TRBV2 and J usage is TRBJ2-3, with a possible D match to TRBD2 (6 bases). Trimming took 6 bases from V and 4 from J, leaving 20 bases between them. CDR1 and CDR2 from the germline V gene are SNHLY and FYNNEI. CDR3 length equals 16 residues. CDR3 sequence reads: CASRVGTGELADTQYF. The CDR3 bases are TGTGCCAGCAGGGTCGGGACGGGAGAACTGGCAGATACGCAGTATTTT. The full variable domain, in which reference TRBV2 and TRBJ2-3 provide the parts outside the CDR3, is EPEVTQTPSHQVTQMGQEVILRCVPISNHLYFYWYRQILGQKVEFLVSFYNNEISEKSEIFDDQFSVERPDGSNFTLKIRSTKLEDSAMYFCASRVGTGELADTQYFGPGTRLTVL.

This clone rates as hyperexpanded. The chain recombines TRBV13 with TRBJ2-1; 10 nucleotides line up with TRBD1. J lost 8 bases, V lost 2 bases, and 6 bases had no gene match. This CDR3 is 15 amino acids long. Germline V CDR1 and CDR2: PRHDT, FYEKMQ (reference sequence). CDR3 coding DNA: TGTGCCAGCAGCTTACGACAGGGGGCGCTTGATGAGCAGTTCTTC. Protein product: CASSLRQGALDEQFF.